The 5 T cell receptor beta chains listed next were all sequenced from one sample in a study of blood T cell repertoires in COVID-19. The assay was immunoSEQ multiplex PCR, and TCRdb's table has in-frame clones only and misses some. There are around 140,000 clones in the sample; roughly 87% occur only once, and about 4% lies in the top ten. The specimen sequenced was PBMCs or T cells enriched from blood (not recorded which). These receptors were taken from a woman aged 35 to 49 who had been exposed to COVID-19.

This sequence joins TRBV11-2 and TRBJ1-2, with TRBD1 identical over 10 bases. V lost 2 bases to trimming and J lost 8 bases; unmatched junction nucleotides: 8. Germline V CDR1 and CDR2: SGHAT, FQNNGV. The CDR3 is made up of 15 amino acids. In nucleotides, the CDR3 is TGTGCCAGCAGCTTAAGGACCTGGGACAGGGGAGGCTACACCTTC. Protein: CASSLRTWDRGGYTF.

The chain uses TRBV29-1 and TRBJ1-1; TRBD1 matches 9 bases. V shed 3 bases, J shed 1 base, and the junction held 12 bases outside the gene matches. Germline loops: CDR1 SQVTM, CDR2 ANQGSEA. The CDR3 length is 17 residues. The CDR3 coding sequence is TGCAGCGTTGACCTCCGGGGCGAGACAGGGGGGAACACTGAAGCTTTCTTT. Residues: CSVDLRGETGGNTEAFF. The full variable domain, completed using reference TRBV29-1 and TRBJ1-1, is SAVISQKPSRDICQRGTSLTIQCQVDSQVTMMFWYRQQPGQSLTLIATANQGSEATYESGFVIDKFPISRPNLTFSTLTVSNMSPEDSSIYLCSVDLRGETGGNTEAFFGQGTRLTVV.

The chain uses TRBV7-9 and TRBJ2-7, with a weak D call TRBD1 (5 bases). Germline V CDR1 and CDR2: SEHNR, FQNEAQ (reference sequence). This CDR3 contains 14 residues. V dropped 0 bases and J dropped 2 bases, with 8 bases sitting between them. The CDR3 nucleotides read TGTGCCAGCAGCTTAGCGGGGCTAGCCTACGAGCAGTACTTC. Encoded protein: CASSLAGLAYEQYF.

The CDR3, as DNA: TGTGCCATCAGTGAGTCTGAAGGGAGACATGGCTACACCTTC. This codes for CAISESEGRHGYTF. The chain recombines TRBV10-3 with TRBJ1-2; D is unresolved. This CDR3 has 14 amino acids. The ends were cut back, 0 bases at V and 6 bases at J, with 11 bases in the middle. Germline V gives CDR1 ENHRY, CDR2 SYGVKD.

The genes are TRBV24-1 and TRBJ2-3; TRBD2 agrees at 7 bases. Germline loops: CDR1 KGHDR, CDR2 SFDVKD. The CDR3 has 15 residues. V lost 4 bases and J lost 1; bases outside the gene matches: 4. DNA for the CDR3: TGTGCCACCAGTGACGGACTAGTTGGCACAGATACGCAGTATTTT. This translates into CATSDGLVGTDTQYF.